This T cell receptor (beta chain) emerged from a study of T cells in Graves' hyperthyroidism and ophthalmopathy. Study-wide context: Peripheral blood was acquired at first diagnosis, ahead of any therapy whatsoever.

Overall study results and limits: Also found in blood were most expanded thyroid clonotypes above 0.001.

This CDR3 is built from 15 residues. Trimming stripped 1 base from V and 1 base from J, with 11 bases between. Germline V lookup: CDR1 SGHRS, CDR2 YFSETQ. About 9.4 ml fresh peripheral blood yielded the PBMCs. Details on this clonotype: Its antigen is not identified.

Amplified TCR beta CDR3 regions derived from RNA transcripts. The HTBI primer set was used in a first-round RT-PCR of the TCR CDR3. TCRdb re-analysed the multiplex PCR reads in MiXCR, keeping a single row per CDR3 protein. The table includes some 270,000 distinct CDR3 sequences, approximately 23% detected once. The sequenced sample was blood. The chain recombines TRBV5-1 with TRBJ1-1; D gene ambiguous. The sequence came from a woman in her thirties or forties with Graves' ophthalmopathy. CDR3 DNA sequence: TGCGCCAGCAGCTTGCGGCAGTATAAGAACACTGAAGCTTTCTTT. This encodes CASSLRQYKNTEAFF.